These T cell receptor beta chains were read from a single sample in a study of blood T cell repertoires in COVID-19. Only in-frame clones appear in the TCRdb table, and some are missing; sequencing was by immunoSEQ multiplex PCR. The table lists over 100,000 clones, 65% to 85% of them singletons. The sequenced sample consisted of peripheral blood. The receptors were gathered from a woman in her seventies with acute or convalescent COVID-19. Both conserved end residues are part of each CDR3. The D gene is left open where the match is weak.

v_call: TRBV6-5; j_call: TRBJ1-3; d_call: NA; cdr3_aa: CASELGRGLGNTIYF
v_call: TRBV3-1/TRBV3-2; j_call: TRBJ2-2; d_call: NA; cdr3_aa: CASSQWTGGELFF
v_call: TRBV19; j_call: TRBJ2-1; d_call: NA; cdr3_aa: CASRPFGNSYNEQFF
v_call: TRBV7-3; j_call: TRBJ2-2; d_call: TRBD2; cdr3_aa: CASSPDTSVARTGELFF
v_call: TRBV6-2/TRBV6-3; j_call: TRBJ1-1; d_call: NA; cdr3_aa: CASSYSSPESGTEAFF
v_call: TRBV18; j_call: TRBJ2-1; d_call: NA; cdr3_aa: CASSPILAVSYNEQFF
v_call: TRBV2; j_call: TRBJ1-4; d_call: NA; cdr3_aa: CASQASLPNEKLFF
v_call: TRBV27; j_call: TRBJ1-1; d_call: TRBD1; cdr3_aa: CASSLRDRVGDTEAFF
v_call: TRBV29-1; j_call: TRBJ1-2; d_call: NA; cdr3_aa: CSVPKAGVNYGYTF
v_call: TRBV6-5; j_call: TRBJ2-7; d_call: NA; cdr3_aa: CASTLGTNEQYF
v_call: TRBV11-2; j_call: TRBJ2-3; d_call: NA; cdr3_aa: CASSLDTGPADTQYF
v_call: TRBV19; j_call: TRBJ1-2; d_call: TRBD1; cdr3_aa: CASSATGTDYGYTF
v_call: TRBV9; j_call: TRBJ1-1; d_call: NA; cdr3_aa: CASSVDPGTEAFF
v_call: TRBV4-2; j_call: TRBJ1-1; d_call: TRBD1; cdr3_aa: CASSRTGVEAFF
v_call: TRBV4-1; j_call: TRBJ1-2; d_call: NA; cdr3_aa: CASSPQHQTGYGYTF
v_call: TRBV12-5; j_call: TRBJ2-4; d_call: NA; cdr3_aa: CASARERLLLAKNIQYF
v_call: TRBV29-1; j_call: TRBJ1-1; d_call: NA; cdr3_aa: CSVAVPRGLNTEAFF
v_call: TRBV6-5; j_call: TRBJ1-1; d_call: TRBD1; cdr3_aa: CASGQEMNTEAFF
v_call: TRBV10-3; j_call: TRBJ2-7; d_call: TRBD1; cdr3_aa: CAIRAGDRAYEQYF
v_call: TRBV5-1; j_call: TRBJ2-1; d_call: TRBD2; cdr3_aa: CASSLLAGGSYNEQFF
v_call: TRBV19; j_call: TRBJ2-7; d_call: NA; cdr3_aa: CASSDAGVFSYEQYF